This TCR beta chain was obtained from a study of beta chain features in type 1 diabetes. As for the study in general: Sorted cells from all samples, numbering 100 million to 120 million, were examined. Study-wide results and limits: For Type 1 diabetes patients, all four CD4+ subsets carried TCRB CDR3s that were moderately but significantly shorter.

Expressed TCRB transcripts were sequenced, since all the RNA that had been isolated was reverse transcribed. Here immunoSEQ multiplex PCR was the method, and the copy in TCRdb shows in-frame clones only, minus some. The data show hundreds of thousands of clones, about 16% seen once. The CDR3 totals 17 residues. CDR1 and CDR2 from the germline V gene are SGHRS and YFSETQ. The germline V and J ends were trimmed by 2 bases and 0 bases, with 12 bases remaining between them. In its sample, this clone was seen a few times. Its antigen is unidentified. Material: naive CD4+ T cells from blood. This sequence originates from a man in his late teens or twenties in good health. The V call is TRBV5-1, the J call TRBJ2-6; D ambiguous. In nucleotides, the CDR3 is TGCGCCAGCAGCTTAGAACGGAGATACTCTGGGGCCAACGTCCTGACTTTC. Translated, it gives CASSLERRYSGANVLTF.